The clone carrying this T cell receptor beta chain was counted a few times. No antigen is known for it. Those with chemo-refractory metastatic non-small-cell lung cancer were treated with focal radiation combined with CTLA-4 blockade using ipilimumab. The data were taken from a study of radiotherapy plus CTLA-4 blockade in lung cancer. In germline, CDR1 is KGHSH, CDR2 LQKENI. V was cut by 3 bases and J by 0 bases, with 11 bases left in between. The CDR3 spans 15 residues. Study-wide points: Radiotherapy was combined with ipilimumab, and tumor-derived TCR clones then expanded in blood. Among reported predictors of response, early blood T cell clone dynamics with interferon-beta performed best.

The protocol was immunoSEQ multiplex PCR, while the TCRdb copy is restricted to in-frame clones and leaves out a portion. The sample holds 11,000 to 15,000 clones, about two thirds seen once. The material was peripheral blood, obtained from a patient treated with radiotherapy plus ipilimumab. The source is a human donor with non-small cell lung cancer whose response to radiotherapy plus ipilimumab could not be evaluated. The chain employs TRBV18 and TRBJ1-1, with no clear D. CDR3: CASSPDPGMNTEAFF. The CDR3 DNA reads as TGTGCCAGCTCACCGGATCCGGGAATGAACACTGAAGCTTTCTTT.